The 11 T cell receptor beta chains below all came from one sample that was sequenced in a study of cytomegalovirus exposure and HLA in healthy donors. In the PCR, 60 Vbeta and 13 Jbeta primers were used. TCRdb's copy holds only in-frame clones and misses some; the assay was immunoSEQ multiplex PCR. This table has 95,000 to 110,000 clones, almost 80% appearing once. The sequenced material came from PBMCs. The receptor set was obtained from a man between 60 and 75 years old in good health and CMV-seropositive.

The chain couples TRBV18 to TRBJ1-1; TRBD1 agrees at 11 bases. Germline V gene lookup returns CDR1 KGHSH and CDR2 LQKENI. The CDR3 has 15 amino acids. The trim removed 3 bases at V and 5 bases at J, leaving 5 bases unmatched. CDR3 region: CASSPDRGRATEAFF. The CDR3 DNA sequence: TGTGCCAGCTCACCGGACAGGGGGCGTGCGACTGAAGCTTTCTTT.

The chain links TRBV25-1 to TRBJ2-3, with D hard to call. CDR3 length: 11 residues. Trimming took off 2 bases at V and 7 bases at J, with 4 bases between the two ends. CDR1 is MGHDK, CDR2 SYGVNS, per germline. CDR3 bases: TGTGCCAGCAGTGAAACATATACGCAGTATTTT. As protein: CASSETYTQYF.

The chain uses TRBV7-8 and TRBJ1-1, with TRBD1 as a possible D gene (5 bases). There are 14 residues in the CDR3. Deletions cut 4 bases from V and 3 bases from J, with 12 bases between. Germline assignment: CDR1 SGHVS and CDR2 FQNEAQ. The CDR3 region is CASSSGFRDTEAFF. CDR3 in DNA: TGTGCCAGCAGCTCAGGGTTTAGGGACACTGAAGCTTTCTTT.

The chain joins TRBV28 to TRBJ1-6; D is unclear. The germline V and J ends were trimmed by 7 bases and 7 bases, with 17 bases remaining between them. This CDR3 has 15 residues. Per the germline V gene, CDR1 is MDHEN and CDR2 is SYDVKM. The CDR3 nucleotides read TGTGCCAGCACCTCCCCTGGACTGAACAATTCACCCCTCCACTTT. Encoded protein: CASTSPGLNNSPLHF.

The CDR3 DNA reads TGTGCCAGCAGCTTTCTAGGGGACAGGCCGTACGAGCAGTACTTC. It encodes CASSFLGDRPYEQYF. This chain uses TRBV28 with TRBJ2-7; 8 positions match TRBD1. The CDR3 length is 15 residues. J lost 4 bases, V lost 6 bases, and 11 bases had no gene match. Germline-derived CDR1 and CDR2 are MDHEN and SYDVKM.

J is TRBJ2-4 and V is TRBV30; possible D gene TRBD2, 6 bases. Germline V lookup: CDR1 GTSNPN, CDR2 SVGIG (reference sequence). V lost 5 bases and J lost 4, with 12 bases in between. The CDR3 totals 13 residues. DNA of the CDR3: TGTGCCTGGGGAGTGGAGGGGAAAAACATTCAGTACTTC. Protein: CAWGVEGKNIQYF.

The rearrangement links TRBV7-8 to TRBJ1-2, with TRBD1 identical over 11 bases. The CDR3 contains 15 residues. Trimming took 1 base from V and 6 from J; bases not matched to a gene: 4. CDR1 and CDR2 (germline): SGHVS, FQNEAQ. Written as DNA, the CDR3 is TGTGCCAGCAGCTTAGAATGGACAGGGGGCAATGGCTACACCTTC. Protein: CASSLEWTGGNGYTF. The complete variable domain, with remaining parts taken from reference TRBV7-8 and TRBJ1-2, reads GAGVSQSPRYKVAKRGQDVALRCDPISGHVSLFWYQQALGQGPEFLTYFQNEAQLDKSGLPSDRFFAERPEGSVSTLKIQRTQQEDSAVYLCASSLEWTGGNGYTFGSGTRLTVV.

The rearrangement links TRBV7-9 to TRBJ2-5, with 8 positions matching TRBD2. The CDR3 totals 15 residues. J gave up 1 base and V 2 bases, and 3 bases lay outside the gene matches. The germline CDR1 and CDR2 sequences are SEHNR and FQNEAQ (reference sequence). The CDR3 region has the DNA TGTGCCAGCAGCTTACCCGGGGGGGCCCAAGAGACCCAGTACTTC. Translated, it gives CASSLPGGAQETQYF.

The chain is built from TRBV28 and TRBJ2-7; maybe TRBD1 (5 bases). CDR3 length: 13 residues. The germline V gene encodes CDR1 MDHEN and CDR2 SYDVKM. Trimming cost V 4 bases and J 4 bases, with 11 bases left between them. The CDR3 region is CASSSIDSYEQYF. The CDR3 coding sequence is TGTGCCAGCAGTTCCATCGACAGTTACGAGCAGTACTTC. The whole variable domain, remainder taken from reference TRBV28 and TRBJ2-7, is DVKVTQSSRYLVKRTGEKVFLECVQDMDHENMFWYRQDPGLGLRLIYFSYDVKMKEKGDIPEGYSVSREKKERFSLILESASTNQTSMYLCASSSIDSYEQYFGPGTRLTVT.

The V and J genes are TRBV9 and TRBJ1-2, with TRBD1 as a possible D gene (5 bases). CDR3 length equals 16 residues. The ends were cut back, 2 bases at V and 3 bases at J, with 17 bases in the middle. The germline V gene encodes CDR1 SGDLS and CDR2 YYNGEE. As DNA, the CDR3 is TGTGCCAGCAGCGTCGGAGTGGGGGGGAAGGACTATGGCTACACCTTC. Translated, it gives CASSVGVGGKDYGYTF.

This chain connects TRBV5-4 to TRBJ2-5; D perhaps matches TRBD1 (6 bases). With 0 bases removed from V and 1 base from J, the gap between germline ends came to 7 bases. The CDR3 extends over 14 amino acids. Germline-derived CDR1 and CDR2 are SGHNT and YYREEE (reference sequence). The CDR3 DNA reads TGTGCCAGCAGCTTGGAACAGGGCCAAGAGACCCAGTACTTC. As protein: CASSLEQGQETQYF.